Shown below are 5 T cell receptor beta chains from a single sample sequenced in a study of post-analysis software for immune sequencing data. Unique molecular identifiers had been added to the TCR beta cDNA libraries. MiXCR, run by TCRdb on the PCR reads, gives a single entry per CDR3 protein. The sample lists around 710,000 distinct CDR3 sequences, around 46% occurring once. The antigens for these receptors are not known. General study points: With TRBV5-6, TRBV5-1 and TRBV20-1 included, 4 to 6 TRBV segments were more frequent in patients than in controls.

Sequenced: blood. The receptors here all came from a girl aged 10-17 years with multiple sclerosis.

There are a few counts of this clonotype. In DNA, the CDR3 is TGTGCCAGCTCACCACGAATAGCGGCAAGCTCCTACAATGAGCAGTTCTTC. It translates to CASSPRIAASSYNEQFF. The chain recombines TRBV18 with TRBJ2-1, with a possible D match to TRBD2 (6 bases). Germline lookup yields CDR1 KGHSH and CDR2 LQKENI. V shed 1 base and J shed 0 bases, with 13 bases lying between them. The CDR3 extends over 17 amino acids.

CDR3 amino acids: CSVVLDNEQFF. The CDR3 nucleotides read TGCAGCGTTGTCCTTGACAATGAGCAGTTCTTC. The chain combines TRBV29-1 with TRBJ2-1; D is undetermined. Germline V lookup: CDR1 SQVTM, CDR2 ANQGSEA. Trimming removed 4 bases at V and 5 bases at J, with 6 bases between. The CDR3 is 11 residues long.

The rearrangement uses TRBV9 and TRBJ1-1; 7 nucleotides line up with TRBD1. The CDR3 has 13 amino acids. The trim removed 2 bases at V and 4 bases at J, leaving 2 bases unmatched. The germline gives CDR1 SGDLS, CDR2 YYNGEE. This chain's CDR3 is CASSVRTGTEAFF. The CDR3 DNA reads as TGTGCCAGCAGCGTTAGGACAGGCACTGAAGCTTTCTTT.

This clonotype was detected a few times. The chain uses TRBV7-2 and TRBJ2-5, with no clear D. This CDR3 is built from 14 residues. Germline CDR1 is SGHTA and CDR2 is FQGNSA. The V end lost 4 bases, the J end lost 1 base, and 10 bases lay between the germline ends. Here the CDR3 DNA reads TGTGCCAGCAGCTCTCCCTCAGGCCAAGAGACCCAGTACTTC. Its protein product is CASSSPSGQETQYF.

This chain links TRBV20-1 with TRBJ2-7; D possibly matches TRBD1 or TRBD2 (5 bases each). Trimming stripped 2 bases from V and 1 base from J, with 12 bases between. This CDR3 is built from 14 residues. Germline-derived CDR1 and CDR2 are DFQATT and SNEGSKA (reference sequence). CDR3 sequence (DNA): TGCAGTGCTAGATCCCGGGACGGTTCCTACGAGCAGTACTTC. Translated: CSARSRDGSYEQYF.